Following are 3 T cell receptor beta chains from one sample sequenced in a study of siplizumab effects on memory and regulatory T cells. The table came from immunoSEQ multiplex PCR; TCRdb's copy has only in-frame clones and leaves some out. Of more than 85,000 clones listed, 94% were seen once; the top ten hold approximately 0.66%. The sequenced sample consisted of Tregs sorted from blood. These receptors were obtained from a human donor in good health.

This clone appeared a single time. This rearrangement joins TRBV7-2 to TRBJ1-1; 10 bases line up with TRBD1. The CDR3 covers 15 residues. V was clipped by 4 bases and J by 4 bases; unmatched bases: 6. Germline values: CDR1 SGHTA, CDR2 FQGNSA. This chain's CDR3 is CASSSPDRGLTEAFF. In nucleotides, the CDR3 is TGTGCCAGCAGCTCTCCCGACAGGGGGCTCACTGAAGCTTTCTTT.

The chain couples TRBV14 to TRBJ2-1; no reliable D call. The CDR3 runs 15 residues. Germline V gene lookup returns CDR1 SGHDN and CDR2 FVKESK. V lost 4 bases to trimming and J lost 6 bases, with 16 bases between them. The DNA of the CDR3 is TGTGCCAGCAGCCCTACTATTTACCGAGGCAATGAGCAGTTCTTC. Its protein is CASSPTIYRGNEQFF.

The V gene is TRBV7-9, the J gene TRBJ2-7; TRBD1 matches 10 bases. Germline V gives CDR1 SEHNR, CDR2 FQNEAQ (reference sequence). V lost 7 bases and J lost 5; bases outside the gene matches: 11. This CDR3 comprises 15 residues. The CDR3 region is CASKNRDRGSHEQYF. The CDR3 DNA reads TGTGCCAGCAAAAACCGGGACAGGGGTTCCCACGAGCAGTACTTC.